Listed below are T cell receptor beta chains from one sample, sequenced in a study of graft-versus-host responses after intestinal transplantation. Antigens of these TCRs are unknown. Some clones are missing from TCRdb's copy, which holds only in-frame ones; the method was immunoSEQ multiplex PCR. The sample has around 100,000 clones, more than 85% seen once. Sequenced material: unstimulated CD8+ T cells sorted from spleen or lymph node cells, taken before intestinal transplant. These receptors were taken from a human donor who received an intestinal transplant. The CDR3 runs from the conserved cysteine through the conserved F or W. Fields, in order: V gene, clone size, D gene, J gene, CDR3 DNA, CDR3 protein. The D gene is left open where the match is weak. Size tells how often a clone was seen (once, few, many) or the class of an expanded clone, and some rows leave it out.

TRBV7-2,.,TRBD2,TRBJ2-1,TGTGCCAGCAGCTTAGAGGCCCGGCGGGGGGGCCTGAATGAGCAGTTCTTC,CASSLEARRGGLNEQFF
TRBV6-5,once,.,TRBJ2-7,TGTGCCAGCAGTTATGGCCGTGGGAACTACGAGCAGTACTTC,CASSYGRGNYEQYF
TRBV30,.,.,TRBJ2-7,TGTGCCTGGAGCATGGTTAGTCCCTACGAGCAGTACTTC,CAWSMVSPYEQYF
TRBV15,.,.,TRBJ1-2,TGTGCCACCAGCAGAGATCGCGGGGTTAGCTATGGCTACACCTTC,CATSRDRGVSYGYTF
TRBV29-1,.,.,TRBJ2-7,TGCAGCGTTGAAGTGGGGGCTGAGCAGTACTTC,CSVEVGAEQYF
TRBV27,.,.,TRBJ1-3,TGTGCCAGCAGTCCAGCAGGGTTCTCTGGAAACACCATATATTTT,CASSPAGFSGNTIYF
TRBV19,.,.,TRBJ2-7,TGTGCCAGTAAGGCTCCCAGTAGCGGACACTCCTACGAGCAGTACTTC,CASKAPSSGHSYEQYF
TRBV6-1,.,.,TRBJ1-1,TGTGCCAGCAGGGAAGAGGGAGCTTTCTTT,CASREEGAFF
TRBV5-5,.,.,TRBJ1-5,TGTGCCAGCAGCCTTGGACGGAATCAGCCCCAGCATTTT,CASSLGRNQPQHF
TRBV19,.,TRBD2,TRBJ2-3,TGTGCCAGTAGCTATAGCGGGGGCACAGATACGCAGTATTTT,CASSYSGGTDTQYF
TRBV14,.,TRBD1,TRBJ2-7,TGTGCCAGCAGACCTACAGGGGGTCCCTACGAGCAGTACTTC,CASRPTGGPYEQYF
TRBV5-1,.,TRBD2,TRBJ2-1,TGCGCCAGCAGCTTAAGCGGGGGGTTGGATGAGCAGTTCTTC,CASSLSGGLDEQFF
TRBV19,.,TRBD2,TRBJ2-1,TGTGCCAGTAGTATCATCGGGGGGGCTACATCCTACAATGAGCAGTTCTTC,CASSIIGGATSYNEQFF
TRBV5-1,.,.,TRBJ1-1,TGCGCCAGCAGCTTGGAACTTTTTAGACAGCTGAACACTGAAGCTTTCTTT,CASSLELFRQLNTEAFF
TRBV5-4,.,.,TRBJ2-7,TGTGCCAGCAGCTTGGGATACGAGCAGTACTTC,CASSLGYEQYF
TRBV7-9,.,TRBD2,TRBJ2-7,TGTGCCAGCAGCTTAGTAGCGGGGGGGCCCTACGAGCAGTACTTC,CASSLVAGGPYEQYF
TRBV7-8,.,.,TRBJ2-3,TGTGCCAGCCTGACTATGGCTCTAGGGAGAGATACGCAGTATTTT,CASLTMALGRDTQYF
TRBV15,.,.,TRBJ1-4,TGTGCCACCAAACGGACAGCAAATGAAAAACTGTTTTTT,CATKRTANEKLFF
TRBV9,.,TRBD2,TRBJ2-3,TGTGCCAGCAGCACGAGCGGGGGCACAGATACGCAGTATTTT,CASSTSGGTDTQYF
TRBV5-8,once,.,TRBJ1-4,TGTGCCAGCAGCTATGGGACCCCTACCCAAAAACTGTTTTTT,CASSYGTPTQKLFF
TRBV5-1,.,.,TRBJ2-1,TGCGCCAGCAGCTTGGGTGGCTACAATGAGCAGTTCTTC,CASSLGGYNEQFF
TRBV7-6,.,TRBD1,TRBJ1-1,TGTGCCAGCAGCTCCCTGGACAGGGAGGGCTCTGAAGCTTTCTTT,CASSSLDREGSEAFF
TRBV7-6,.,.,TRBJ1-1,TGTGCCAGCAGCTTACCGGGTAGCGCTGAAGCTTTCTTT,CASSLPGSAEAFF